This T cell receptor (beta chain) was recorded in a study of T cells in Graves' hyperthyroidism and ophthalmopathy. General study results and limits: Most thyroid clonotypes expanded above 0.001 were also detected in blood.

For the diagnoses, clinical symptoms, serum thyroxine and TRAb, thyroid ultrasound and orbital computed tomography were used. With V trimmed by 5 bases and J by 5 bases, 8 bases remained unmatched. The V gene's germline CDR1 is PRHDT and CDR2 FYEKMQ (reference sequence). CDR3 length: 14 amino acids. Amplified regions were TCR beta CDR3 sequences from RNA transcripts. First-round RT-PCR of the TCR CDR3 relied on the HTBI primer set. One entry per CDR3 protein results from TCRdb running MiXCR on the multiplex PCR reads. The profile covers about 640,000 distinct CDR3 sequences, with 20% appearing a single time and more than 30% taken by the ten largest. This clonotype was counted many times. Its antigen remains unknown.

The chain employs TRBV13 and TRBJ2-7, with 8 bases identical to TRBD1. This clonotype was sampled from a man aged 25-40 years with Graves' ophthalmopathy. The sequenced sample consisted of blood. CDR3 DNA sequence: TGTGCCAGCAGCCTGACAGGGGATGGCGACGAGCAGTACTTC. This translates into CASSLTGDGDEQYF.